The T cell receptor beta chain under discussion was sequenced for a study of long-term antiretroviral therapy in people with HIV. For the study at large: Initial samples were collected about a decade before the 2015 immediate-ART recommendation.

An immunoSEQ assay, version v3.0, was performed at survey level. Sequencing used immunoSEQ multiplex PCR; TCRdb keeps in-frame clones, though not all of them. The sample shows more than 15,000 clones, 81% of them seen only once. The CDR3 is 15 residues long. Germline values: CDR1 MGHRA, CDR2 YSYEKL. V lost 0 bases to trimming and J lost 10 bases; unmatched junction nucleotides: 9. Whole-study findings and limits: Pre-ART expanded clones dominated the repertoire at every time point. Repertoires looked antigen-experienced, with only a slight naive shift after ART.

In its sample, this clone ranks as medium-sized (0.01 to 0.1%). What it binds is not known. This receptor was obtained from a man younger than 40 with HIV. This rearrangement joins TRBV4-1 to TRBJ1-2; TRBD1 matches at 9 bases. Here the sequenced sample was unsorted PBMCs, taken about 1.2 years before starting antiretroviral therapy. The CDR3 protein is CASSQEGGDRDDYTF. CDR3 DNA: TGCGCCAGCAGCCAAGAGGGGGGGGACAGGGACGACTACACCTTC.